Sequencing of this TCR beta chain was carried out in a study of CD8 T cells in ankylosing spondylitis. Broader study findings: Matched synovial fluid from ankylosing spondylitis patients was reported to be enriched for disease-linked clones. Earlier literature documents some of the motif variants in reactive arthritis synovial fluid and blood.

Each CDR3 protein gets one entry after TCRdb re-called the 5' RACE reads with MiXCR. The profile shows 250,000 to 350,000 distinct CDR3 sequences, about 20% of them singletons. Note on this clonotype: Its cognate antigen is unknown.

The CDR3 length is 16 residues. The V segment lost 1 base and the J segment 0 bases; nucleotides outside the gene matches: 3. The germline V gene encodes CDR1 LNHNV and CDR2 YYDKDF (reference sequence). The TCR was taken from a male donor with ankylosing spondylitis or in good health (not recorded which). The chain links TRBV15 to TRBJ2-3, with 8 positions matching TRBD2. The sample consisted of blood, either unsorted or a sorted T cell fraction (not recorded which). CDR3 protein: CATSRAASGSTDTQYF. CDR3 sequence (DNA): TGTGCCACCAGCAGAGCCGCTAGCGGGAGCACAGATACGCAGTATTTT.